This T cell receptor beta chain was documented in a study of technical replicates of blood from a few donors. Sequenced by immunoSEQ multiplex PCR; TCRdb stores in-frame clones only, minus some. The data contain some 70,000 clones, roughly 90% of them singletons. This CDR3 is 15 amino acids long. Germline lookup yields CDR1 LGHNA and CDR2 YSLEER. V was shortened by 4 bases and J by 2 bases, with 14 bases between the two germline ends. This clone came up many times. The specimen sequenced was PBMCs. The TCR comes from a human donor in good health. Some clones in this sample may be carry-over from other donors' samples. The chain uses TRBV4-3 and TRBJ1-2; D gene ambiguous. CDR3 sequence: CASSPEEEGNYGYTF. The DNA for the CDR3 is TGCGCCAGCAGCCCAGAAGAGGAGGGAAACTATGGCTACACCTTC.